This T cell receptor (beta chain) appears in the sequencing data of a study of cytomegalovirus exposure and HLA in healthy donors. Overall study context: Early released data had tens of millions of unique TCRs, all coming from HLA-typed donors.

The study, taken as a whole, reports: The study dropped some indistinguishable V segments, TRBV6-2 and TRBV6-3 among them.

Germline V lookup: CDR1 LNHDA, CDR2 SQIVND (reference sequence). The CDR3 contains 12 residues. With 7 bases removed from V and 7 bases from J, the gap between germline ends came to 11 bases. Points on this clone: Its antigen remains unidentified.

Both 60 Vbeta primers and 13 Jbeta primers went into the PCR. Measured with immunoSEQ multiplex PCR; TCRdb has only the in-frame clones, and not every one. The table has roughly 220,000 clones, under 85% seen once. J is TRBJ1-5 and V is TRBV19, with D maybe TRBD1 (5 bases). This clonotype was sampled from a man aged 45-60 years in good health and CMV-seronegative. Source material: PBMCs. CDR3 in DNA: TGTGCCAGTATGCAGGGTTCGCAGCCCCAGCATTTT. Translating it yields CASMQGSQPQHF.